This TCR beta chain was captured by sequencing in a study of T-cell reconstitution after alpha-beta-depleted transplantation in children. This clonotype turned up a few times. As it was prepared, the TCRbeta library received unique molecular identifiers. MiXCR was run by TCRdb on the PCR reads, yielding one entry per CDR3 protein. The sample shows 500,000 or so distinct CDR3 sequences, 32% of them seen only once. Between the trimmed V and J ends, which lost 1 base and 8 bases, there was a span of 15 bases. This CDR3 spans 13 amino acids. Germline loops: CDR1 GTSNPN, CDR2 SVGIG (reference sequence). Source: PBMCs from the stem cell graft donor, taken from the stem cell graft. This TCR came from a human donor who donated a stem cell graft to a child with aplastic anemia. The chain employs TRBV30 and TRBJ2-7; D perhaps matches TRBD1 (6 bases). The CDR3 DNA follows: TGTGCCTGGAGTGGGGGGCTCCGCGCCAAGCAGTACTTC. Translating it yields CAWSGGLRAKQYF.